This T cell receptor beta chain is from a study of blood T cell repertoires in COVID-19. Study in general: The cDNA or gDNA used as material had been derived from T cells, B-cell-depleted T cells, or PBMCs.

This CDR3 comprises 13 residues. Germline V gene data show CDR1 as SNHLY and CDR2 as FYNNEI. J lost 10 bases, V lost 10 bases, and 11 bases had no gene match. Per the original methods: Amplification of reference gene primers provided the estimated nucleated cell counts. Some clones are missing from TCRdb's copy, which holds only in-frame ones; the method was immunoSEQ multiplex PCR. That table gives V, J and clone size, and the DNA gave D and trimming. The sample includes some 350,000 clones, roughly 90% of them seen just once. The chain combines TRBV2 with TRBJ1-4, with 8 bases matching TRBD1. Sequenced sample: peripheral blood. The receptor's source is a woman in her twenties or thirties with COVID-19, enrolled during active disease. CDR3 bases: TGTGCCACCGAAGGACAGGGTTCGGGAAAACTGTTTTTT. Translating it yields CATEGQGSGKLFF.